A single sample is the source of the 11 T cell receptor beta chains below, sequenced in a study of CD8+ T cells in alopecia areata. Extraction and reverse transcription of RNA yielded cDNA as the sequencing template. Using immunoSEQ multiplex PCR, the repertoire was profiled, and TCRdb retains in-frame clones only, with some absent. The sample includes some 95,000 clones, 44% of them seen just once. Sample treatment: oral pan-JAK inhibitor, 5-10 mg twice daily. This sample comprised CD8+ T cells sorted from blood, obtained at week 24, from a patient treated with tofacitinib. The receptors stem from a human donor with alopecia areata.

V is TRBV6-6 and J is TRBJ2-7; a weak D match, TRBD2 (7 bases). The CDR3 extends over 15 amino acids. V lost 2 bases to trimming and J lost 6 bases, with 17 bases between them. The germline V gene encodes CDR1 MNHNY and CDR2 SVGAGI (reference sequence). CDR3 in amino acids: CASSYGSGTLSEQYF. DNA of the CDR3: TGTGCCAGCAGTTACGGGAGCGGGACATTGAGCGAGCAGTACTTC.

This clone was counted only a few times. The rearrangement links TRBV7-2 to TRBJ2-7, with 7 bases identical to TRBD2. Trimming took 5 bases from V and 2 from J; bases not matched to a gene: 3. Germline-derived CDR1 and CDR2 are SGHTA and FQGNSA. CDR3 length equals 13 residues. CDR3 bases: TGTGCCAGCAGCCACACTAGCGCCTACGAGCAGTACTTC. This gives the protein CASSHTSAYEQYF.

This clone has more than one count but fewer than ten. V is TRBV6-1 and J is TRBJ2-2; TRBD2 is a possible D gene (6 bases). Germline V gene lookup returns CDR1 MNHNS and CDR2 SASEGT. The V end was cut by 6 bases, the J end by 6 bases, with 11 bases between. The CDR3 sequence is 13 residues long. The CDR3 region is CASSNGSPGELFF. In DNA, the CDR3 is TGTGCCAGCAGCAACGGGAGTCCCGGGGAGCTGTTTTTT.

For this clone: Other DNA sequences in the same sample also yield this CDR3. The rearrangement links TRBV11-1 to TRBJ2-1; D is uncertain. The CDR3 length is 11 residues. Trimming took 5 bases from V and 5 from J, leaving 4 bases between them. The germline V gene has CDR1 SGHAT and CDR2 FQDESV (reference sequence). CDR3 in amino acids: CASSQNNEQFF. In nucleotides, the CDR3 is TGTGCCAGCAGCCAAAACAATGAGCAGTTCTTC.

The chain is built from TRBV2 and TRBJ2-1, with a tentative D call TRBD2 (6 bases). Germline V gene data show CDR1 as SNHLY and CDR2 as FYNNEI. The length of the CDR3 is 15 residues. V lost 6 bases, J lost 7 bases, and 19 bases lay in between. The CDR3 loop is CASRPLGGNGNEQFF. The CDR3 bases are TGTGCCAGCAGGCCCTTGGGAGGCAATGGAAATGAGCAGTTCTTC.

V and J are TRBV7-9 and TRBJ2-5, with D unclear. The germline CDR1 and CDR2 sequences are SEHNR and FQNEAQ (reference sequence). With 1 base removed from V and 13 bases from J, the gap between germline ends came to 7 bases. The CDR3 is 10 residues long. In DNA form, the CDR3 reads TGTGCCAGCAGCTTAGACTCGACGTACTTC. Translating it yields CASSLDSTYF.

The V call is TRBV7-9, the J call TRBJ2-2; TRBD2 agrees at 10 bases. The CDR3 runs 18 residues. Per germline, CDR1 SEHNR and CDR2 FQNEAQ (reference sequence). V shed 5 bases, J shed 0 bases, and the junction held 9 bases outside the gene matches. DNA of the CDR3: TGTGCCAGCAGCCCACCGGGACTAGCGTTAGCGAACACCGGGGAGCTGTTTTTT. Protein sequence: CASSPPGLALANTGELFF.

The J gene is TRBJ2-1, the V gene TRBV10-3; D might be TRBD2 (7 bases). The germline V gene has CDR1 ENHRY and CDR2 SYGVKD. The CDR3 sequence is 16 residues long. With 0 bases removed from V and 5 bases from J, the gap between germline ends came to 14 bases. The CDR3 region has the DNA TGTGCCATCAGTGAGTCCGGGGGGCTTTCAGACAATGAGCAGTTCTTC. Its protein is CAISESGGLSDNEQFF.

CDR3 nucleotide sequence: TGTGCCAGCAGCCCCCAGGAGAACACTGAAGCTTTCTTT. Translation: CASSPQENTEAFF. The rearrangement joins TRBV7-3 to TRBJ1-1; D unresolved. V lost 5 bases and J 1 base, leaving 8 bases between the germline ends. Germline CDR1 reads SGHTA; CDR2 reads FQGTGA. CDR3 length: 13 residues. Combining the CDR3 with reference TRBV7-3 and TRBJ1-1 gives the whole variable domain GAGVSQTPSNKVTEKGKYVELRCDPISGHTALYWYRQSLGQGPEFLIYFQGTGAADDSGLPNDRFFAVRPEGSVSTLKIQRTERGDSAVYLCASSPQENTEAFFGQGTRLTVV.

This clone was observed a single time. V gene TRBV6-5 combines with J gene TRBJ1-1; D unclear. The V gene's germline CDR1 is MNHEY and CDR2 SVGAGI. Trimming stripped 10 bases from V and 8 bases from J, with 17 bases between. CDR3 size: 12 residues. The CDR3 spells CATSPGGSEAFF. The CDR3 coding sequence is TGTGCCACCTCCCCGGGAGGGTCCGAAGCTTTCTTT.

V and J are TRBV19 and TRBJ2-7; 13 bases line up with TRBD2. Per germline, CDR1 LNHDA and CDR2 SQIVND (reference sequence). The length of the CDR3 is 15 residues. The J segment lost 3 bases and the V segment lost 5 bases, leaving 4 bases of the junction unmatched. The CDR3 loop is CASSVWTSGSYEQYF. The DNA of the CDR3 is TGTGCCAGTAGTGTATGGACTAGCGGGAGCTACGAGCAGTACTTC.